Included here is one T cell receptor (beta chain) sequence, with context. What it binds is not known. This specimen belongs to a study of shared clonotypes between healthy human individuals. The authors combined CD45RO+ cells with CCR7-negative CD45RA+ TemRA cells as CD8 memory. On sorted subsets, replicate PCRs used approximately 190 ng DNA, or some 28,000 T cell genomes. Data came from immunoSEQ multiplex PCR; TCRdb stores just in-frame clones and leaves some out. The table records 300,000 to 400,000 clones, around 90% of them present only once. Study conclusions and caveats: Four donors shared approximately 5% of their naive CD4 clonotypes. The sampled material consisted only of blood, and tissue repertoires are likely to differ.

V shed 5 bases and J 4 bases; nucleotides not matched to a gene: 8. CDR3 length: 14 amino acids. Per the germline V gene, CDR1 is PRHDT and CDR2 is FYEKMQ (reference sequence). The sequenced material came from memory CD8+ T cells sorted from blood. The subset: CD45RO+ cells pooled with CCR7-negative TemRA cells. The clonotype was recovered from a man between 18 and 29 years old in good health. The chain couples TRBV13 to TRBJ2-7, with TRBD2 matching over 7 bases. The DNA of the CDR3 is TGTGCCAGCAGCCTTGGGGACTACCCTTACGAGCAGTACTTC. Translation: CASSLGDYPYEQYF.